This passage covers 30 T cell receptor beta chains from one sample sequenced in a study of T cell responses to AZD1222 COVID-19 vaccine (dated by TCRdb to about 2021). Library prep was done by the immunoSEQ multiplex PCR assay. TCRdb holds this immuneACCESS table with in-frame rearrangements only. Some clones are missing; in checked studies, unresolved V genes explain under half, and the rest has no known cause. This sample comprises about 150,000 clones, 88% of them detected only once. The ten largest account for 6.9% of the sample. The sample's time point label, decoded: sample from adult after SARS-CoV-2 infection, after symptom onset. The source was peripheral blood, collected after recovery from COVID-19. The receptor source for this set is an adult who had recovered from COVID-19.

V gene TRBV5-1 combines with J gene TRBJ1-2; 7 nucleotides match TRBD1. Germline V lookup: CDR1 SGHRS, CDR2 YFSETQ. The J segment lost 1 base and the V segment lost 3 bases, leaving 6 bases of the junction unmatched. This CDR3 spans 15 amino acids. CDR3 DNA: TGCGCCAGCAGCTCGGGACAGCCCCATAACTATGGCTACACCTTC. Its translation is CASSSGQPHNYGYTF.

V usage is TRBV2 and J usage is TRBJ1-5, with D hard to call. With 3 bases removed from V and 5 bases from J, the gap between germline ends came to 8 bases. The V gene's germline CDR1 is SNHLY and CDR2 FYNNEI. This CDR3 is built from 13 residues. CDR3 sequence: CASSEDHYQPQHF. The CDR3 DNA is TGTGCCAGCAGTGAGGACCATTATCAGCCCCAGCATTTT.

The rearrangement uses TRBV5-5 and TRBJ1-2; D uncertain. V was trimmed by 0 bases and J by 2 bases, leaving 5 bases between them. There are 13 residues in the CDR3. The germline gives CDR1 SGHKS, CDR2 YYEKEE (reference sequence). CDR3 in amino acids: CASSLEGNYGYTF. For the CDR3, the DNA is TGTGCCAGCAGCTTGGAGGGAAACTATGGCTACACCTTC.

This chain connects TRBV5-1 to TRBJ2-5, with D perhaps matching TRBD1 (5 bases). Germline lookup yields CDR1 SGHRS and CDR2 YFSETQ. This CDR3 contains 14 residues. V lost 0 bases, J lost 5 bases, and 11 bases lay in between. The CDR3 DNA reads as TGCGCCAGCAGCTTGGATCAGGGCGGCGAGACCCAGTACTTC. As protein: CASSLDQGGETQYF.

The V gene is TRBV18, the J gene TRBJ1-1; D possibly corresponds to TRBD1 (5 bases). Between the trimmed V and J ends, which lost 10 bases and 0 bases, there was a span of 9 bases. This CDR3 is built from 12 residues. Germline CDR1 KGHSH, CDR2 LQKENI. This CDR3 is CATSTVNTEAFF. CDR3 DNA sequence: TGTGCCACCTCGACAGTGAACACTGAAGCTTTCTTT.

The chain links TRBV7-9 to TRBJ2-7, with TRBD2 identical over 10 bases. The CDR3 has 15 residues. Per germline, CDR1 SEHNR and CDR2 FQNEAQ (reference sequence). J lost 2 bases, V lost 2 bases, and 3 bases had no gene match. The DNA for the CDR3 is TGTGCCAGCAGCTTACGGACTAGCGGCACCTACGAGCAGTACTTC. It encodes CASSLRTSGTYEQYF. Drawing the rest from reference TRBV7-9 and TRBJ2-7, the complete variable domain is DTGVSQNPRHKITKRGQNVTFRCDPISEHNRLYWYRQTLGQGPEFLTYFQNEAQLEKSRLLSDRFSAERPKGSFSTLEIQRTEQGDSAMYLCASSLRTSGTYEQYFGPGTRLTVT.

The J gene is TRBJ2-1, the V gene TRBV12-3 or TRBV12-4; D possibly matches TRBD1 or TRBD2 (6 bases each). The CDR3 is 13 amino acids. Trimming stripped 7 bases from V and 12 bases from J, with 19 bases between. CDR3 sequence: CASTHPTGRGQFF. In nucleotides, the CDR3 is TGTGCCAGCACCCACCCTACAGGGCGGGGGCAGTTCTTC.

The chain carries TRBV7-9 and TRBJ2-1; 12 bases line up with TRBD2. Germline V lookup: CDR1 SEHNR, CDR2 FQNEAQ (reference sequence). The junction had 6 bases not matched to a gene; V was cut back by 4 bases and J by 8 bases. The CDR3 consists of 15 residues. CDR3 coding DNA: TGTGCCAGCAGCTCAACTAGCGGGAGGCCCCATGAGCAGTTCTTC. It codes for CASSSTSGRPHEQFF.

V usage is TRBV5-6 and J usage is TRBJ2-7, with 9 positions matching TRBD1. V lost 4 bases and J lost 0; bases outside the gene matches: 5. The CDR3 has 15 residues. Germline values: CDR1 SGHDT, CDR2 YYEEEE. The CDR3 DNA sequence: TGTGCCAGCAGCAAACCGGGACAGGGCTCCTACGAGCAGTACTTC. Its translation is CASSKPGQGSYEQYF.

The rearrangement joins TRBV2 to TRBJ2-1, with a tentative D call TRBD2 (5 bases). V gave up 6 bases and J gave up 6 bases, with 18 bases separating them. CDR1 SNHLY and CDR2 FYNNEI come from the germline V gene. The CDR3 is 15 residues long. The CDR3 here is CASSLLVSPPNEQFF. The CDR3 DNA sequence: TGTGCCAGCAGCTTACTAGTAAGCCCTCCCAATGAGCAGTTCTTC.

CDR3 DNA: TGTGCCAGCAGCTCCCAGGGGGATGCTGAAGCTTTCTTT. Its protein is CASSSQGDAEAFF. The chain couples TRBV7-9 to TRBJ1-1; 7 positions agree with TRBD1. This CDR3 comprises 13 residues. Germline-derived CDR1 and CDR2 are SEHNR and FQNEAQ (reference sequence). The J segment lost 6 bases and the V segment lost 4 bases, leaving 5 bases of the junction unmatched.

The gene calls are TRBV5-1 and TRBJ2-1, with 12 bases that match TRBD2. J gave up 3 bases and V 4 bases, and 5 bases lay outside the gene matches. The CDR3 runs to 16 residues. Germline lookup yields CDR1 SGHRS and CDR2 YFSETQ. CDR3 sequence reads: CASSPLTSGSYNEQFF. In DNA form, the CDR3 reads TGCGCCAGCAGCCCCTTGACTAGCGGGAGCTACAATGAGCAGTTCTTC.

The chain joins TRBV3-1 (or the pseudogene TRBV3-2) to TRBJ2-4, with D maybe TRBD1 (6 bases). The V end was cut by 4 bases, the J end by 3 bases, with 13 bases between. Germline CDR1 is LGHDT and CDR2 is YNNKEL (reference sequence). The CDR3 length is 15 residues. The DNA of the CDR3 is TGTGCCAGCAGCCGGGCAGGGGTTGGCAAAAACATTCAGTACTTC. Residues: CASSRAGVGKNIQYF.

This chain joins TRBV19 and TRBJ2-1; possible D gene TRBD2, 6 bases. Germline V CDR1 and CDR2: LNHDA, SQIVND (reference sequence). The CDR3 covers 15 residues. The germline V and J ends were trimmed by 3 bases and 0 bases, with 9 bases remaining between them. As DNA, the CDR3 is TGTGCCAGTAGTATTGGGGACTTCTCCTACAATGAGCAGTTCTTC. It encodes CASSIGDFSYNEQFF.

This sequence joins TRBV5-1 and TRBJ2-1; 9 bases are a match to TRBD1. The V gene end was trimmed by 4 bases and the J gene end by 0 bases; junction bases not matched to a gene: 8. The CDR3 spans 17 residues. Per the germline V gene, CDR1 is SGHRS and CDR2 is YFSETQ. CDR3 protein: CASSPGVGQGSYNEQFF. The CDR3 coding sequence is TGCGCCAGCAGCCCGGGTGTGGGACAGGGCTCCTACAATGAGCAGTTCTTC.

The chain carries TRBV7-9 and TRBJ2-7, with 9 bases fitting TRBD1. The CDR3 sequence is 15 residues long. The junction had 10 bases not matched to a gene; V was cut back by 5 bases and J by 5 bases. The germline CDR1 and CDR2 sequences are SEHNR and FQNEAQ (reference sequence). CDR3 residues: CASSSGGQGINEQYF. For the CDR3, the DNA is TGTGCCAGCAGCAGTGGGGGACAGGGAATCAACGAGCAGTACTTC.

J is TRBJ2-7 and V is TRBV19, with 9 bases identical to TRBD1. The junction had 9 bases not matched to a gene; V was cut back by 6 bases and J by 3 bases. Looked up from germline, CDR1 is LNHDA and CDR2 is SQIVND (reference sequence). The CDR3 has 15 amino acids. CDR3 DNA sequence: TGTGCCAGTAGCCCTCAGGGACAGGGTCTCTACGAGCAGTACTTC. It translates to CASSPQGQGLYEQYF.

This clone was found once. This chain links TRBV18 with TRBJ1-1, with D maybe TRBD1 (5 bases). Germline assignment: CDR1 KGHSH and CDR2 LQKENI. The V end lost 1 base, the J end lost 4 bases, and 13 bases lay between the germline ends. This CDR3 spans 15 amino acids. The CDR3: CASSPRSGEATEAFF. In DNA, the CDR3 is TGTGCCAGCTCACCACGATCGGGGGAGGCCACTGAAGCTTTCTTT. The whole variable domain, remainder taken from reference TRBV18 and TRBJ1-1, is NAGVMQNPRHLVRRRGQEARLRCSPMKGHSHVYWYRQLPEEGLKFMVYLQKENIIDESGMPKERFSAEFPKEGPSILRIQQVVRGDSAAYFCASSPRSGEATEAFFGQGTRLTVV.

The gene calls are TRBV28 and TRBJ1-5, with TRBD1 identical over 9 bases. Per the germline V gene, CDR1 is MDHEN and CDR2 is SYDVKM. The CDR3 has 16 residues. With V trimmed by 1 base and J by 2 bases, 3 bases remained unmatched. The CDR3 DNA follows: TGTGCCAGCAGTTTATCGACAGGGGGTGGCAATCAGCCCCAGCATTTT. Protein: CASSLSTGGGNQPQHF.

This clone was seen once. The rearrangement joins TRBV18 to TRBJ2-7, with 8 bases matching TRBD2. After removal of 4 bases from V and 0 bases from J, the junction contained 2 bases not matched to a gene. CDR1 is KGHSH, CDR2 LQKENI, per germline. The CDR3 runs 14 residues. The CDR3 here is CASSRSGSSYEQYF. CDR3 bases: TGTGCCAGCTCACGGAGCGGGAGCTCCTACGAGCAGTACTTC.

J is TRBJ1-2 and V is TRBV5-6; possible D gene TRBD1, 5 bases. This CDR3 contains 14 residues. Trimming took 1 base from V and 0 from J, leaving 7 bases between them. Germline CDR1 and CDR2: SGHDT and YYEEEE. The CDR3 DNA follows: TGTGCCAGCAGCTTGCTACAGGCTAACTATGGCTACACCTTC. This gives the protein CASSLLQANYGYTF. Variable domain in full (rest from reference TRBV5-6 and TRBJ1-2): DAGVTQSPTHLIKTRGQQVTLRCSPKSGHDTVSWYQQALGQGPQFIFQYYEEEERQRGNFPDRFSGHQFPNYSSELNVNALLLGDSALYLCASSLLQANYGYTFGSGTRLTVV.

The chain links TRBV5-4 to TRBJ2-7; D may match TRBD1 or TRBD2 (6 bases each). V gave up 0 bases and J gave up 3 bases, with 13 bases separating them. The CDR3 is 15 amino acids. CDR1 is SGHNT, CDR2 YYREEE, per germline (reference sequence). CDR3 DNA sequence: TGTGCCAGCAGCTTGGAGCCAGGGGAGGACTACGAGCAGTACTTC. As protein: CASSLEPGEDYEQYF.

J is TRBJ2-1 and V is TRBV11-2, with TRBD1 matching over 7 bases. The ends lost 5 bases at V and 3 bases at J; junction bases unmatched: 7. Germline CDR1 reads SGHAT; CDR2 reads FQNNGV. The CDR3 has 15 amino acids. The CDR3 nucleotides read TGTGCCAGCAGCCGACAGGGAATTTACTACAATGAGCAGTTCTTC. Protein: CASSRQGIYYNEQFF.

J is TRBJ1-4 and V is TRBV28; 9 nucleotides align to TRBD1. The CDR3 runs 14 residues. From germline, CDR1 is MDHEN and CDR2 SYDVKM. V lost 4 bases to trimming and J lost 7 bases; unmatched junction nucleotides: 4. CDR3 nucleotide sequence: TGTGCCAGCAGTTGGACAGGGGTTGGTGAAAAACTGTTTTTT. This encodes CASSWTGVGEKLFF. Supplemented by reference TRBV28 and TRBJ1-4, the full variable domain reads DVKVTQSSRYLVKRTGEKVFLECVQDMDHENMFWYRQDPGLGLRLIYFSYDVKMKEKGDIPEGYSVSREKKERFSLILESASTNQTSMYLCASSWTGVGEKLFFGSGTQLSVL.

The chain carries TRBV7-6 and TRBJ1-3; D might be TRBD1 (5 bases). V dropped 6 bases and J dropped 0 bases, with 12 bases sitting between them. The germline CDR1 and CDR2 sequences are SGHVS and FNYEAQ. The CDR3 runs 15 residues. For the CDR3, the DNA is TGTGCCAGCAGGCGGGACGTTGTCTCTGGAAACACCATATATTTT. It codes for CASRRDVVSGNTIYF.

The rearrangement uses TRBV4-3 and TRBJ1-3, with D unresolved. This CDR3 is built from 17 residues. Germline assignment: CDR1 LGHNA and CDR2 YSLEER. Trimming stripped 0 bases from V and 2 bases from J, with 14 bases between. The CDR3 sequence: CASSQDPKGGTGNTIYF. Here the CDR3 DNA reads TGCGCCAGCAGCCAAGATCCGAAGGGAGGGACTGGAAACACCATATATTTT.

V gene TRBV19 combines with J gene TRBJ2-4, with D maybe TRBD2 (5 bases). Germline-derived CDR1 and CDR2 are LNHDA and SQIVND (reference sequence). V dropped 0 bases and J dropped 9 bases, with 18 bases sitting between them. The CDR3 spans 16 residues. In nucleotides, the CDR3 is TGTGCCAGTAGTATAGATCACGAGGGCGCAGCCTCCATTCAGTACTTC. Its protein is CASSIDHEGAASIQYF.

The J gene is TRBJ1-5, the V gene TRBV4-2; 7 nucleotides line up with TRBD1. CDR1 is LGHNA, CDR2 YNFKEQ, per germline. This CDR3 contains 14 residues. J was trimmed by 7 bases and V by 0 bases; bases with no gene match: 3. Here the CDR3 reads CASSQERGPQPQHF. In nucleotides, the CDR3 is TGTGCCAGCAGCCAAGAAAGGGGGCCACAGCCCCAGCATTTT.

V is TRBV3-1 (or the pseudogene TRBV3-2) and J is TRBJ2-7, with a weak D call TRBD2 (6 bases). The CDR3 has 14 amino acids. Germline CDR1 and CDR2: LGHDT and YNNKEL (reference sequence). Trimming stripped 0 bases from V and 3 bases from J, with 9 bases between. The CDR3 bases are TGTGCCAGCAGCCAAGAGCCGGACTACTACGAGCAGTACTTC. Translating gives CASSQEPDYYEQYF.

This clone was seen once. This rearrangement joins TRBV9 to TRBJ2-1, with D perhaps TRBD1 (5 bases). Trimming stripped 0 bases from V and 9 bases from J, with 13 bases between. In germline, CDR1 is SGDLS, CDR2 YYNGEE. This CDR3 has 14 residues. The CDR3: CASSVGVGDGEQFF. Here the CDR3 DNA reads TGTGCCAGCAGCGTAGGGGTAGGGGATGGTGAGCAGTTCTTC.